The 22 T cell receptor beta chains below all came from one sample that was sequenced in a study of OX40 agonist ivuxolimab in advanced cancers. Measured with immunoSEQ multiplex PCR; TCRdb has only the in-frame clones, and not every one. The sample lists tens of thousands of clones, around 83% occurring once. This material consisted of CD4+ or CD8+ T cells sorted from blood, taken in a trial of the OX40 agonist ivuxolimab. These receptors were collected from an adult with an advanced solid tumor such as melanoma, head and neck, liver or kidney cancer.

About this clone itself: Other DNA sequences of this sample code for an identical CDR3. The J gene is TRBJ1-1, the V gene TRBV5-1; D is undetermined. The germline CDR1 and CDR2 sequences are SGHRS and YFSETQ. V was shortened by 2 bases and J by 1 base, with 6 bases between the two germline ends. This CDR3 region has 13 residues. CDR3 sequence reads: CASSFQQNTEAFF. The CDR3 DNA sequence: TGCGCCAGCAGCTTCCAACAGAACACTGAAGCTTTCTTT. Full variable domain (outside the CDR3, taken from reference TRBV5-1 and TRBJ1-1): KAGVTQTPRYLIKTRGQQVTLSCSPISGHRSVSWYQQTPGQGLQFLFEYFSETQRNKGNFPGRFSGRQFSNSRSEMNVSTLELGDSALYLCASSFQQNTEAFFGQGTRLTVV.

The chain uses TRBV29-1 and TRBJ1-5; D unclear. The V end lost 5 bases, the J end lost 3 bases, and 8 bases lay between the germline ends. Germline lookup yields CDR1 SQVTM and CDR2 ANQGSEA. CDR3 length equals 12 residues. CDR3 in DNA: TGCAGCGTTAGACACTCCAATCAGCCCCAGCATTTT. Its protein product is CSVRHSNQPQHF.

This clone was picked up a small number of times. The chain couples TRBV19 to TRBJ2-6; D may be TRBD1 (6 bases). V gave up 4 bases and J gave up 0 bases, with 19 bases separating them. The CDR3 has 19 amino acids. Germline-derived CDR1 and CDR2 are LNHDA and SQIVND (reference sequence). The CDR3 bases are TGTGCCAGTAGTAGGGGTCGGACAGAAACCTTCTCTGGGGCCAACGTCCTGACTTTC. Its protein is CASSRGRTETFSGANVLTF.

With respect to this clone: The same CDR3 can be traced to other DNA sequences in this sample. The CDR3 reads CASSLEGSSYGYTF. Here the CDR3 DNA reads TGCGCCAGCAGCTTGGAAGGGTCCTCCTATGGCTACACCTTC. V is TRBV5-1 and J is TRBJ1-2; D remains ambiguous. The length of the CDR3 is 14 residues. V gave up 0 bases and J gave up 4 bases, with 10 bases separating them. Germline CDR1 SGHRS, CDR2 YFSETQ.

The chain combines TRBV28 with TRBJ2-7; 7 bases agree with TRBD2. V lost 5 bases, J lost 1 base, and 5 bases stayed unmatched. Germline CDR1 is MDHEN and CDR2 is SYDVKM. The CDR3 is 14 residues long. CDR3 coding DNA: TGTGCCAGCAGTGGCCGCGGGGGTTCCTACGAGCAGTACTTC. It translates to CASSGRGGSYEQYF.

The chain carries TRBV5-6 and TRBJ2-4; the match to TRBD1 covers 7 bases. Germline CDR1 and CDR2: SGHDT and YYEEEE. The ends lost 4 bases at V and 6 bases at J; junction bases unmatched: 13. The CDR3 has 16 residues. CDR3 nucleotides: TGTGCCAGCAGCAGAACGACAGGGTTGATTTTAAACATTCAGTACTTC. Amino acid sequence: CASSRTTGLILNIQYF.

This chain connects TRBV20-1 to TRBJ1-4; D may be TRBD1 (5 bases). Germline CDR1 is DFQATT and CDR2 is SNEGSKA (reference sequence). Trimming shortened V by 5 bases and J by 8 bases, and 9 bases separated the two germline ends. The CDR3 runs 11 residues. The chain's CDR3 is CSAGRVEKLFF. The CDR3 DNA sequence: TGCAGTGCTGGCAGGGTGGAAAAACTGTTTTTT.

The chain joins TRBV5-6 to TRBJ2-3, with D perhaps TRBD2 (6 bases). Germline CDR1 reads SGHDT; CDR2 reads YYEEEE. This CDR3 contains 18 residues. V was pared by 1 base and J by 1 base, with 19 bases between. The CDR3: CASSLRTSTSGRTDTQYF. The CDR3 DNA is TGTGCCAGCAGCTTGAGAACGTCGACTAGTGGACGCACAGATACGCAGTATTTT.

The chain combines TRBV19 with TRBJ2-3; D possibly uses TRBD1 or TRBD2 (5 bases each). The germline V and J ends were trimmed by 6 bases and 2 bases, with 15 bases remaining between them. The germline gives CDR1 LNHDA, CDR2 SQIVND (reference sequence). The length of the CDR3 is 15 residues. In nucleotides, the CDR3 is TGTGCCAGTAGCGGGACGACAGCCTTCACAGATACGCAGTATTTT. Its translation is CASSGTTAFTDTQYF.

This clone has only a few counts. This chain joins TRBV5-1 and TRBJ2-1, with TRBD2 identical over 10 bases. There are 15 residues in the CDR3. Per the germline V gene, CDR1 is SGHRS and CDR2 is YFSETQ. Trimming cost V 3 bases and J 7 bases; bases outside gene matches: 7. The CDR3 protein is CASSYLAGARNEQFF. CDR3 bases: TGCGCCAGCAGCTACCTAGCGGGAGCGCGGAATGAGCAGTTCTTC. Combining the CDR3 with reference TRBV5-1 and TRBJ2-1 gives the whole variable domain KAGVTQTPRYLIKTRGQQVTLSCSPISGHRSVSWYQQTPGQGLQFLFEYFSETQRNKGNFPGRFSGRQFSNSRSEMNVSTLELGDSALYLCASSYLAGARNEQFFGPGTRLTVL.

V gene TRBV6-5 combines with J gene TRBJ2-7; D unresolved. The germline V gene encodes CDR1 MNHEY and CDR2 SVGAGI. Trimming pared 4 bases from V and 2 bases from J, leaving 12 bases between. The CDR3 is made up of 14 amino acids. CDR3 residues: CASSSTVQPYEQYV. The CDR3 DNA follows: TGTGCCAGCAGTTCCACCGTTCAGCCCTACGAGCAGTACGTC.

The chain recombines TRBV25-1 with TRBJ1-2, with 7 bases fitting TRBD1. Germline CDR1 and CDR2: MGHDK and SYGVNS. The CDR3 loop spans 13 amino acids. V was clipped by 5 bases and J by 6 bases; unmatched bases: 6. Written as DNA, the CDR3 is TGTGCCAGCAGTCCGACAGGGCGGCATGGCTACACCTTC. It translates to CASSPTGRHGYTF.

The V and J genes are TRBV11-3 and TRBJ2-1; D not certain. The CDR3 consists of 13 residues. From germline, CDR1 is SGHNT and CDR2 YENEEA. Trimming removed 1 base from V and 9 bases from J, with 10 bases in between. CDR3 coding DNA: TGTGCCAGCAGCTTAGTTTCCGAGAGTGAGCAGTTCTTC. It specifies CASSLVSESEQFF.

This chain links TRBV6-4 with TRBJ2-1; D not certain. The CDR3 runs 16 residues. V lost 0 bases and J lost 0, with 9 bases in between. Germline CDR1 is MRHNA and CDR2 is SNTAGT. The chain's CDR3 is CASSDSAVSSYNEQFF. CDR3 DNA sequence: TGTGCCAGCAGTGACTCGGCGGTCAGCTCCTACAATGAGCAGTTCTTC.

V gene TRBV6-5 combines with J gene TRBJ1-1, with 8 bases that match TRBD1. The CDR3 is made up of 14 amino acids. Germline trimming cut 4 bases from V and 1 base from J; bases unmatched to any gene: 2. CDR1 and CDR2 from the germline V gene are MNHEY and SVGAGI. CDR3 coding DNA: TGTGCCAGCAGTTCCGGGACAGGGAACACTGAAGCTTTCTTT. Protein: CASSSGTGNTEAFF.

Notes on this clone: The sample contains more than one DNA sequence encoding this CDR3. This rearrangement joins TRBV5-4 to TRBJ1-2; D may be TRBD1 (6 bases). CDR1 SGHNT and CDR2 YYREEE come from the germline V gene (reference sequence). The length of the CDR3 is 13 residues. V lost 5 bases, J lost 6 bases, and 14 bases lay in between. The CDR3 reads CASRQGYDDGYTF. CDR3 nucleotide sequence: TGTGCCAGCAGACAGGGTTACGATGATGGCTACACCTTC.

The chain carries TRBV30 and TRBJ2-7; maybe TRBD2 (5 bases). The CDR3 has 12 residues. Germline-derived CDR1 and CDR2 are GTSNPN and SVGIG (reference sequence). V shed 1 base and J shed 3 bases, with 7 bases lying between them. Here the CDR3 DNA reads TGTGCCTGGAGTGGGACTTTCTACGAGCAGTACTTC. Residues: CAWSGTFYEQYF.

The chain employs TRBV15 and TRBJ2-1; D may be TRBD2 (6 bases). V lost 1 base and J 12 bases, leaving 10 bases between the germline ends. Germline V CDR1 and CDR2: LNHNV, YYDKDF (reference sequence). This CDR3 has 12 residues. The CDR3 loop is CATSRVLGGQFF. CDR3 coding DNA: TGTGCCACCAGCAGAGTTCTGGGGGGGCAGTTCTTC.

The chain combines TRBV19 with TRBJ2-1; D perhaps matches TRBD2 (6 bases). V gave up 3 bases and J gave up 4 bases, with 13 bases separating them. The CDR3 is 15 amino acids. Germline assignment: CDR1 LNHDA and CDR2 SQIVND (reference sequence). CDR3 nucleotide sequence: TGTGCCAGTAGTATCAGGAGGGATTCTTACAATGAGCAGTTCTTC. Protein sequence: CASSIRRDSYNEQFF. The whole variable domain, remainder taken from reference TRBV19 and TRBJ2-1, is DGGITQSPKYLFRKEGQNVTLSCEQNLNHDAMYWYRQDPGQGLRLIYYSQIVNDFQKGDIAEGYSVSREKKESFPLTVTSAQKNPTAFYLCASSIRRDSYNEQFFGPGTRLTVL.

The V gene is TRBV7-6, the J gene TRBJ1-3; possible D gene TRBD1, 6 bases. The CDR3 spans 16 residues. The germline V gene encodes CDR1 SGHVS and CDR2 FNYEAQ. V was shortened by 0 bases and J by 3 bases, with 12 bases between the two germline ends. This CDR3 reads CASSLAGGASGNTIYF. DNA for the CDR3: TGTGCCAGCAGCTTAGCGGGGGGGGCCAGTGGAAACACCATATATTTT.

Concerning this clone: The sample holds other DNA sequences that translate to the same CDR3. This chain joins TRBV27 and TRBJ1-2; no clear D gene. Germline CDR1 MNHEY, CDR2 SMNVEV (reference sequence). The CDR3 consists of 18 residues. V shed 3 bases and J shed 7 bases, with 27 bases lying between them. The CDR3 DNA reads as TGTGCCAGCAGTTTCAAAGCCACTGGCTCCTTTACCGCGGGTGGCTACACCTTC. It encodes CASSFKATGSFTAGGYTF.

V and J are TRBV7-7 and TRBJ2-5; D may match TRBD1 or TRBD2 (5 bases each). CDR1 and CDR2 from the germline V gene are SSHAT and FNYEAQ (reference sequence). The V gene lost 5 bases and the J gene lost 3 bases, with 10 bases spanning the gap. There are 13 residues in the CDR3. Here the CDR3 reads CASSGQGEETQYF. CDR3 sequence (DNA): TGTGCCAGCAGCGGGCAGGGAGAAGAGACCCAGTACTTC.